One sample yielded the 22 T cell receptor beta chains listed below, sequenced in a study of T cell responses to AZD1222 COVID-19 vaccine. Only in-frame clones appear in the TCRdb table, and some are missing; sequencing was by immunoSEQ multiplex PCR. The sample holds more than 95,000 clones, more than 75% seen once. Sequencing used peripheral blood, obtained on day 0 of AZD1222 vaccination. The receptors were sampled from an adult in good health.

The gene calls are TRBV6-5 and TRBJ2-7, with D perhaps matching TRBD1 or TRBD2 (5 bases each). CDR3 size: 15 residues. Germline-derived CDR1 and CDR2 are MNHEY and SVGAGI. V lost 5 bases, J lost 1 base, and 15 bases lay in between. CDR3 sequence: CASSLVWDGSYEQYF. In DNA, the CDR3 is TGTGCCAGCAGTCTCGTTTGGGACGGATCCTACGAGCAGTACTTC.

This chain joins TRBV29-1 and TRBJ1-4; 9 bases are shared with TRBD1. Germline V gene lookup returns CDR1 SQVTM and CDR2 ANQGSEA. With 7 bases clipped from V and 4 bases from J, the junction kept 13 bases outside the gene matches. The CDR3 runs 16 residues. The DNA for the CDR3 is TGCAGCGCCACAGGGGGCAGGGATCAAAGTAATGAAAAACTGTTTTTT. Residues: CSATGGRDQSNEKLFF.

The CDR3 sequence is CASSLGSGNSPLHF. The CDR3, as DNA: TGTGCCAGCAGCTTAGGCAGTGGAAATTCACCCCTCCACTTT. The gene calls are TRBV7-9 and TRBJ1-6; D gene ambiguous. This CDR3 is 14 amino acids long. The V end was cut by 1 base, the J end by 7 bases, with 8 bases between. Germline V gene lookup returns CDR1 SEHNR and CDR2 FQNEAQ (reference sequence).

This chain uses TRBV5-6 with TRBJ2-3; possibly TRBD1 for D (6 bases). Germline CDR1 and CDR2: SGHDT and YYEEEE. This CDR3 is built from 16 residues. With 1 base removed from V and 5 bases from J, the gap between germline ends came to 17 bases. The CDR3: CASSLNGRRGGDTQYF. For the CDR3, the DNA is TGTGCCAGCAGCTTGAATGGCAGACGAGGGGGAGATACGCAGTATTTT.

This chain links TRBV4-1 with TRBJ1-4, with unresolved D. This CDR3 has 16 residues. V was clipped by 2 bases and J by 6 bases, with 16 bases between them. Germline-derived CDR1 and CDR2 are MGHRA and YSYEKL. The CDR3 loop is CASSQSGETEDEKLFF. The CDR3, as DNA: TGCGCCAGCAGCCAATCCGGCGAGACGGAGGATGAAAAACTGTTTTTT.

This clone was detected a few times. The chain joins TRBV6-2 or TRBV6-3 to TRBJ1-5; a weak D match, TRBD1 (5 bases). V lost 4 bases to trimming and J lost 7 bases, with 5 bases between them. Per germline, CDR1 MNHEY and CDR2 SVGEGT. CDR3 length equals 11 residues. This CDR3 is CASSSGQPQHF. In DNA, the CDR3 is TGTGCCAGCAGTTCAGGGCAGCCCCAGCATTTT.

This clone was picked up one time. V usage is TRBV18 and J usage is TRBJ2-7; TRBD1 might be the D (6 bases). The CDR3 length is 14 residues. V was cut by 3 bases and J by 2 bases, with 11 bases left in between. Germline V gene lookup returns CDR1 KGHSH and CDR2 LQKENI. CDR3 DNA sequence: TGTGCCAGCTCACCCCAGGACAGAACCTACGAGCAGTACTTC. Amino acid sequence: CASSPQDRTYEQYF.

Details on this clone: Germline is not matched at one junction end, which may reflect a read error. J is TRBJ2-6 and V is TRBV6-1, with 8 bases aligning to TRBD1. The germline CDR1 and CDR2 sequences are MNHNS and SASEGT. The CDR3 is 18 amino acids. CDR3 residues: CASREDRGTSSGANVLTF. CDR3 nucleotide sequence: TGTGCCAGCAGGGAAGACAGGGGTACAAGCTCTGGGGCCAACGTCCTGACTTTC.

The V gene is TRBV6-5, the J gene TRBJ2-7; D uncertain. The germline V and J ends were trimmed by 6 bases and 4 bases, with 7 bases remaining between them. The CDR3 totals 11 residues. Germline lookup yields CDR1 MNHEY and CDR2 SVGAGI. In nucleotides, the CDR3 is TGTGCCAGCAGCGCAGCGTACGAGCAGTACTTC. Protein: CASSAAYEQYF.

This chain joins TRBV2 and TRBJ2-3; D ambiguous. The germline gives CDR1 SNHLY, CDR2 FYNNEI. This CDR3 has 15 amino acids. V lost 6 bases and J 3 bases, leaving 16 bases between the germline ends. The CDR3 nucleotides read TGTGCCAGCAGCGCGGTCGGCGCCAGGACAGATACGCAGTATTTT. It is translated as CASSAVGARTDTQYF. Using reference TRBV2 and TRBJ2-3 for the parts outside the CDR3, the full variable domain is EPEVTQTPSHQVTQMGQEVILRCVPISNHLYFYWYRQILGQKVEFLVSFYNNEISEKSEIFDDQFSVERPDGSNFTLKIRSTKLEDSAMYFCASSAVGARTDTQYFGPGTRLTVL.

This clone was detected a few times. The rearrangement uses TRBV5-1 and TRBJ1-1; D not resolved. Deletions cut 4 bases from V and 3 bases from J, with 13 bases between. The CDR3 contains 14 residues. Per the germline V gene, CDR1 is SGHRS and CDR2 is YFSETQ. CDR3 coding DNA: TGCGCCAGCAGCCATGGTAGCAGATACACTGAAGCTTTCTTT. It yields the protein CASSHGSRYTEAFF.

This rearrangement joins TRBV30 to TRBJ1-5, with D maybe TRBD1 (6 bases). Germline V gene data show CDR1 as GTSNPN and CDR2 as SVGIG (reference sequence). The V and J ends lost 0 bases and 7 bases respectively, with 16 bases between them. The CDR3 consists of 15 residues. CDR3 amino acids: CAWSVRDRRGQPQHF. Written as DNA, the CDR3 is TGTGCCTGGAGTGTACGCGACAGGCGAGGGCAGCCCCAGCATTTT.

This clone appeared a single time. The chain recombines TRBV6-2 or TRBV6-3 with TRBJ2-7, with D uncertain. The CDR3 length is 16 residues. Trimming took 0 bases from V and 2 from J, leaving 14 bases between them. Germline V lookup: CDR1 MNHEY, CDR2 SVGEGT. CDR3 in amino acids: CASSYSTPDVTYEQYF. In nucleotides, the CDR3 is TGTGCCAGCAGTTACTCAACTCCAGACGTTACCTACGAGCAGTACTTC.

The rearrangement links TRBV9 to TRBJ2-1; 8 nucleotides agree with TRBD2. The CDR3 runs 13 residues. The junction had 2 bases not matched to a gene; V was cut back by 0 bases and J by 9 bases. CDR1 SGDLS and CDR2 YYNGEE come from the germline V gene. CDR3 sequence (DNA): TGTGCCAGCAGCGTAGCGGGAGGGCGTGAGCAGTTCTTC. Amino acid sequence: CASSVAGGREQFF.

V is TRBV21-1 and J is TRBJ1-2. TRBV21-1 is a documented pseudogene. This CDR3 is 14 amino acids long. CDR3 DNA: TGTGCCAGCAGCAAAGGCACGGAACCGGGGGGCTACACCTTC. Its translation is CASSKGTEPGGYTF.

V usage is TRBV27 and J usage is TRBJ2-2; D not resolved. From germline, CDR1 is MNHEY and CDR2 SMNVEV (reference sequence). This CDR3 is 14 amino acids long. V was shortened by 0 bases and J by 3 bases, with 5 bases between the two germline ends. CDR3 bases: TGTGCCAGCAGTTTATCGGGATACACCGGGGAGCTGTTTTTT. It translates to CASSLSGYTGELFF.

This clone was seen only once. The chain combines TRBV7-2 with TRBJ2-2, with 8 bases matching TRBD2. With V trimmed by 1 base and J by 8 bases, 9 bases remained unmatched. CDR3 size: 16 residues. Germline V gives CDR1 SGHTA, CDR2 FQGNSA. The DNA of the CDR3 is TGTGCCAGCAGCTTAGGTGTCGGGAGGGTCGGAGGGGAGCTGTTTTTT. Translated: CASSLGVGRVGGELFF.

The V gene is TRBV28, the J gene TRBJ2-7, with TRBD1 identical over 7 bases. Trimming cost V 6 bases and J 5 bases; bases outside gene matches: 7. Germline assignment: CDR1 MDHEN and CDR2 SYDVKM. The CDR3 is 13 residues long. CDR3 in DNA: TGTGCCAGCAGACCGGGACAGAGGAACGAGCAGTACTTC. This translates into CASRPGQRNEQYF.

The V gene is TRBV27, the J gene TRBJ1-5; D call uncertain. The CDR3 extends over 15 amino acids. The germline gives CDR1 MNHEY, CDR2 SMNVEV (reference sequence). Trimming removed 0 bases from V and 5 bases from J, with 11 bases in between. The CDR3 DNA reads TGTGCCAGCAGTTTATCCTCCAGGACTGATCAGCCCCAGCATTTT. Translating gives CASSLSSRTDQPQHF.

This chain connects TRBV30 to TRBJ2-3; D uncertain. The CDR3 has 12 amino acids. Trimming shortened V by 0 bases and J by 3 bases, and 4 bases separated the two germline ends. Germline V gene sequence: CDR1 GTSNPN, CDR2 SVGIG (reference sequence). This CDR3 reads CAWSVPTDTQYF. The CDR3 DNA reads TGTGCCTGGAGTGTACCGACAGATACGCAGTATTTT.

This clone was recorded only once. The rearrangement joins TRBV2 to TRBJ1-3, with 7 bases aligning to TRBD1. V lost 7 bases and J lost 4; bases outside the gene matches: 10. The germline CDR1 and CDR2 sequences are SNHLY and FYNNEI. The CDR3 is 15 amino acids. The CDR3 bases are TGTGCCAGCATTCCCAGGGGGGGAACCGGAAACACCATATATTTT. Translated, it gives CASIPRGGTGNTIYF.

The chain has TRBV28 and TRBJ2-3, with D possibly matching TRBD1 (6 bases). V lost 4 bases to trimming and J lost 4 bases, with 15 bases between them. Germline CDR1 and CDR2: MDHEN and SYDVKM. This CDR3 region has 15 residues. CDR3 in amino acids: CASSSLYSGADTQYF. CDR3 nucleotides: TGTGCCAGCAGTTCGCTCTACTCAGGGGCAGATACGCAGTATTTT.